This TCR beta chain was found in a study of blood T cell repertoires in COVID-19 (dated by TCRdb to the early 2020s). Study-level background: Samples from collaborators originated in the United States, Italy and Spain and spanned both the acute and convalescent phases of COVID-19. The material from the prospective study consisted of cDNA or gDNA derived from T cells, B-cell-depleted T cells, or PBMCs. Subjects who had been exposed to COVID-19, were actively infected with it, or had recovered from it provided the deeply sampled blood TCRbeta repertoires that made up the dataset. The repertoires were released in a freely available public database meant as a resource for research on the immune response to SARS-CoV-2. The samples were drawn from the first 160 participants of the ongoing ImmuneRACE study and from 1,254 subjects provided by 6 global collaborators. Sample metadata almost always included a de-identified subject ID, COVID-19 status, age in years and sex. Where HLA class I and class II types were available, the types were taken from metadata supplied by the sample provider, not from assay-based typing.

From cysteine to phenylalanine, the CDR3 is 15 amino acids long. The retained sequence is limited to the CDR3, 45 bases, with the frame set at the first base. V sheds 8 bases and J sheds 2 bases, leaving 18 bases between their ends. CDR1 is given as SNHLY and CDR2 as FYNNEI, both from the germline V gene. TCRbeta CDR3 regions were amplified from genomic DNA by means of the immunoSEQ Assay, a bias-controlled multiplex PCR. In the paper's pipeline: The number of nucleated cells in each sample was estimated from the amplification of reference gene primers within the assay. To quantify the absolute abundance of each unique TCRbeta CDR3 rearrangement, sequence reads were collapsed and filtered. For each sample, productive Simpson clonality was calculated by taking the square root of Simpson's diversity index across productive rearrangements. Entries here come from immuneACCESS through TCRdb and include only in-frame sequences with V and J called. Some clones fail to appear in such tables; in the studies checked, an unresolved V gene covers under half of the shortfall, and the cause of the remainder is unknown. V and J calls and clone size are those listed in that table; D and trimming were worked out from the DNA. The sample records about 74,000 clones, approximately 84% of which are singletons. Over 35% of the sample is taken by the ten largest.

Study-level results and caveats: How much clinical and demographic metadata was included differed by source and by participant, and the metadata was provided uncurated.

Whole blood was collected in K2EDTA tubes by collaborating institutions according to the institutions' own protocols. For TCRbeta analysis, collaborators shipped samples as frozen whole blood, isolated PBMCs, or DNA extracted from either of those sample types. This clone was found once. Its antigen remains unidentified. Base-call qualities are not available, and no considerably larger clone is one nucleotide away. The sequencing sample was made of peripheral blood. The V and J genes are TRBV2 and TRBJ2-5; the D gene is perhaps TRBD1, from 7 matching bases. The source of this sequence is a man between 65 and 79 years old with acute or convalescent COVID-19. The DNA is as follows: TGTGCCAGCGGAGGGAGACAGGGAGCTCAAGAGACCCAGTACTTC. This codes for CASGGRQGAQETQYF. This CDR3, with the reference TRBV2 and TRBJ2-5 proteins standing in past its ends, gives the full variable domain EPEVTQTPSHQVTQMGQEVILRCVPISNHLYFYWYRQILGQKVEFLVSFYNNEISEKSEIFDDQFSVERPDGSNFTLKIRSTKLEDSAMYFCASGGRQGAQETQYFGPGTRLLVL.